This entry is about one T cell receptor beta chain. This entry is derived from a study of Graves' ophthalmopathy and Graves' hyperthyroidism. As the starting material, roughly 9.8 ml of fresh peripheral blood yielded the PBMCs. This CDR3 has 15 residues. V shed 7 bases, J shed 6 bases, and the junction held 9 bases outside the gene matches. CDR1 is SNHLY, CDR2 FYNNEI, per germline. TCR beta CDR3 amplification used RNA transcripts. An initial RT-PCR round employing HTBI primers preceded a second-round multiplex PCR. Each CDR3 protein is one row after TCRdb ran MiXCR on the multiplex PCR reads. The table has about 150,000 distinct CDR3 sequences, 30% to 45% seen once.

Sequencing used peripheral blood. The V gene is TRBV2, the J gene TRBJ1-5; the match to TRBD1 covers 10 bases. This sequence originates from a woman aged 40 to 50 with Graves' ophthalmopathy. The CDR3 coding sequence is TGTGCCAGCACCTCAGGACAGGGGGGCCGTCAGCCCCAGCATTTT. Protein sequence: CASTSGQGGRQPQHF.